Listed below are T cell receptor beta chains from one sample, sequenced in a study of blood T cells in healthy people across ages. A single record per CDR3 protein comes from TCRdb applying MiXCR to the 5' RACE reads. This sample has 700,000 or so distinct CDR3 sequences; 40% to 45% occur once, and the top ten carry about 32%. The material sequenced was blood. These receptors were collected from an older man in good health. The CDR3 runs from the conserved cysteine through the conserved F or W. The D gene is left open where the match is weak. Some rows mark clone size as missing; the rest say once, few, many or name a class of expanded clone.

clone_size: NA; d_call: NA; j_call: TRBJ2-5; v_call: TRBV6-2/TRBV6-3; cdr3_aa: CASSYSRSYQETQYF; cdr3_nt: TGTGCCAGCAGTTACTCGAGGAGCTACCAAGAGACCCAGTACTTC
clone_size: NA; d_call: NA; j_call: TRBJ2-3; v_call: TRBV15; cdr3_aa: CATSRDESGQMGDTQYF; cdr3_nt: TGTGCCACCAGCAGAGATGAATCCGGACAGATGGGAGATACGCAGTATTTT
clone_size: NA; d_call: TRBD2; j_call: TRBJ2-1; v_call: TRBV27; cdr3_aa: CASSYSGGAIDEQFF; cdr3_nt: TGTGCCAGCAGTTATAGCGGGGGGGCAATTGATGAGCAGTTCTTC
clone_size: NA; d_call: NA; j_call: TRBJ1-2; v_call: TRBV29-1; cdr3_aa: CSVEGGHSPYGYTF; cdr3_nt: TGCAGCGTTGAAGGGGGACATTCTCCCTATGGCTACACCTTC
clone_size: few; d_call: TRBD2; j_call: TRBJ2-3; v_call: TRBV7-2; cdr3_aa: CASSLTGLAGGPTDTQYF; cdr3_nt: TGTGCCAGCAGCTTAACCGGACTAGCGGGAGGGCCCACAGATACGCAGTATTTT
clone_size: NA; d_call: TRBD1; j_call: TRBJ2-5; v_call: TRBV6-6; cdr3_aa: CASSHGTGPQETQYF; cdr3_nt: TGTGCCAGCAGTCACGGGACAGGTCCACAAGAGACCCAGTACTTC
clone_size: NA; d_call: NA; j_call: TRBJ2-5; v_call: TRBV9; cdr3_aa: CASSALQGIGETQYF; cdr3_nt: TGTGCCAGCAGCGCACTACAGGGAATCGGGGAGACCCAGTACTTC
clone_size: many; d_call: NA; j_call: TRBJ2-1; v_call: TRBV3-1; cdr3_aa: CASSQDRVYNEQFF; cdr3_nt: TGTGCCAGCAGCCAAGACAGGGTCTACAATGAGCAGTTCTTC
clone_size: NA; d_call: NA; j_call: TRBJ2-3; v_call: TRBV11-2; cdr3_aa: CASSPSDFVTQYF; cdr3_nt: TGTGCCAGCAGCCCTAGCGACTTTGTAACGCAGTATTTT
clone_size: NA; d_call: TRBD1; j_call: TRBJ1-2; v_call: TRBV19; cdr3_aa: CASGTGETNYGYTF; cdr3_nt: TGTGCCAGTGGGACAGGGGAGACTAACTATGGCTACACCTTC
clone_size: NA; d_call: NA; j_call: TRBJ2-2; v_call: TRBV12-3/TRBV12-4; cdr3_aa: CASSFTGRRAGELFF; cdr3_nt: TGTGCCAGCAGTTTTACAGGGCGAAGGGCCGGGGAGCTGTTTTTT
clone_size: few; d_call: NA; j_call: TRBJ2-5; v_call: TRBV7-2; cdr3_aa: CASSLYGGRQETQYF; cdr3_nt: TGTGCCAGCAGCCTCTATGGCGGCCGTCAAGAGACCCAGTACTTC
clone_size: NA; d_call: NA; j_call: TRBJ2-3; v_call: TRBV24-1; cdr3_aa: CATSAPGANTQYF; cdr3_nt: TGTGCCACCAGTGCTCCGGGGGCAAATACGCAGTATTTT
clone_size: NA; d_call: NA; j_call: TRBJ2-2; v_call: TRBV6-4; cdr3_aa: CASCEVGGAGTGELFF; cdr3_nt: TGTGCCAGCTGTGAAGTGGGGGGCGCGGGCACCGGGGAGCTGTTTTTT
clone_size: few; d_call: TRBD2; j_call: TRBJ2-2; v_call: TRBV7-2; cdr3_aa: CASSLPGSGITGELFF; cdr3_nt: TGTGCCAGCAGCTTACCTGGTAGCGGGATAACCGGGGAGCTGTTTTTT
clone_size: NA; d_call: TRBD1; j_call: TRBJ1-6; v_call: TRBV28; cdr3_aa: CASRTGQENSPPHF; cdr3_nt: TGTGCCAGCAGAACGGGACAGGAGAACTCACCCCCCCACTTT
clone_size: once; d_call: NA; j_call: TRBJ2-5; v_call: TRBV5-6; cdr3_aa: CASSADLGGIYNEQYF; cdr3_nt: TGTGCCAGCAGCGCCGACCTGGGGGGCATCTACAATGAGCAGTACTTC
clone_size: few; d_call: NA; j_call: TRBJ1-2; v_call: TRBV6-2/TRBV6-3; cdr3_aa: CASTSPGATNYGYTF; cdr3_nt: TGTGCCAGCACCTCCCCAGGGGCCACTAACTATGGCTACACCTTC
clone_size: NA; d_call: NA; j_call: TRBJ1-1; v_call: TRBV7-9; cdr3_aa: CASSVMGTSAEAFF; cdr3_nt: TGTGCCAGCAGCGTAATGGGGACGTCCGCTGAAGCTTTCTTT
clone_size: NA; d_call: TRBD2; j_call: TRBJ2-1; v_call: TRBV5-6; cdr3_aa: CASSFPGLAYEQFF; cdr3_nt: TGTGCCAGCAGCTTTCCGGGACTAGCGTACGAGCAGTTCTTC
clone_size: few; d_call: NA; j_call: TRBJ1-2; v_call: TRBV20-1; cdr3_aa: CSARVRPTGYTF; cdr3_nt: TGCAGTGCTAGAGTACGGCCCACGGGCTACACCTTC
clone_size: NA; d_call: NA; j_call: TRBJ2-6; v_call: TRBV6-1; cdr3_aa: CASSDSSGTTLLTF; cdr3_nt: TGTGCCAGCAGTGACTCTTCCGGGACCACCCTCCTGACTTTC
clone_size: few; d_call: TRBD2; j_call: TRBJ2-1; v_call: TRBV6-2/TRBV6-3; cdr3_aa: CASSPGTSGMGEQFF; cdr3_nt: TGTGCCAGCAGCCCCGGGACTAGCGGGATGGGTGAGCAGTTCTTC
clone_size: NA; d_call: TRBD1; j_call: TRBJ2-7; v_call: TRBV2; cdr3_aa: CASSGGQGHEQYF; cdr3_nt: TGTGCCAGCAGTGGGGGACAGGGCCACGAGCAGTACTTC
clone_size: NA; d_call: NA; j_call: TRBJ2-7; v_call: TRBV20-1; cdr3_aa: CSARGENRDEQYF; cdr3_nt: TGCAGTGCTAGAGGGGAGAACAGGGACGAGCAGTACTTC
clone_size: NA; d_call: TRBD2; j_call: TRBJ2-3; v_call: TRBV10-3; cdr3_aa: CATSTVETSGSGPDTQYF; cdr3_nt: TGTGCCACCTCGACCGTAGAAACTAGCGGGAGCGGTCCAGATACGCAGTATTTT
clone_size: NA; d_call: NA; j_call: TRBJ1-1; v_call: TRBV6-2/TRBV6-3; cdr3_aa: CASSYPQRGGNTEAFF; cdr3_nt: TGTGCCAGCAGTTACCCCCAACGGGGTGGGAACACTGAAGCTTTCTTT
clone_size: NA; d_call: NA; j_call: TRBJ2-7; v_call: TRBV5-1; cdr3_aa: CASSTGGVNSYEQYF; cdr3_nt: TGCGCCAGCAGCACCGGCGGGGTCAACTCCTACGAGCAGTACTTC
clone_size: NA; d_call: NA; j_call: TRBJ2-5; v_call: TRBV3-1; cdr3_aa: CASSPPGNEQYF; cdr3_nt: TGTGCCAGCAGTCCTCCCGGCAATGAGCAGTACTTC
clone_size: few; d_call: TRBD2; j_call: TRBJ2-1; v_call: TRBV12-3/TRBV12-4; cdr3_aa: CASSLWASGSRYNEQFF; cdr3_nt: TGTGCCAGCAGTTTATGGGCCAGCGGGAGTCGATACAATGAGCAGTTCTTC
clone_size: many; d_call: TRBD1; j_call: TRBJ1-1; v_call: TRBV7-2; cdr3_aa: CASSARTGKMNTEAFF; cdr3_nt: TGTGCCAGCAGCGCCCGGACAGGAAAGATGAACACTGAAGCTTTCTTT
clone_size: NA; d_call: NA; j_call: TRBJ2-7; v_call: TRBV5-1; cdr3_aa: CASSSGIPIREQYF; cdr3_nt: TGCGCCAGCAGCTCCGGGATCCCTATTCGCGAGCAGTACTTC
clone_size: NA; d_call: NA; j_call: TRBJ2-5; v_call: TRBV27; cdr3_aa: CASRVGLQYF; cdr3_nt: TGTGCCAGCAGGGTGGGACTGCAGTACTTC
clone_size: few; d_call: NA; j_call: TRBJ1-1; v_call: TRBV29-1; cdr3_aa: CSVVPKVTEAFF; cdr3_nt: TGCAGCGTTGTCCCCAAGGTCACTGAAGCTTTCTTT
clone_size: NA; d_call: TRBD2; j_call: TRBJ2-5; v_call: TRBV20-1; cdr3_aa: CSGPLAEETQYF; cdr3_nt: TGCAGTGGGCCGCTAGCGGAAGAGACCCAGTACTTC
clone_size: NA; d_call: TRBD2; j_call: TRBJ2-2; v_call: TRBV20-1; cdr3_aa: CSAREGLADSNTGELFF; cdr3_nt: TGCAGTGCTAGAGAGGGACTAGCAGACTCGAACACCGGGGAGCTGTTTTTT
clone_size: many; d_call: TRBD1; j_call: TRBJ2-1; v_call: TRBV6-1; cdr3_aa: CASSDRDRVGNEQFF; cdr3_nt: TGTGCCAGCAGCGACCGGGACAGGGTAGGAAATGAGCAGTTCTTC
clone_size: NA; d_call: NA; j_call: TRBJ1-2; v_call: TRBV7-2; cdr3_aa: CASSLASSREAYGYTF; cdr3_nt: TGTGCCAGCAGCTTAGCGTCTTCCAGGGAAGCCTATGGCTACACCTTC
clone_size: few; d_call: TRBD1; j_call: TRBJ2-3; v_call: TRBV12-3/TRBV12-4; cdr3_aa: CASSWQGAPDTQYF; cdr3_nt: TGTGCCAGCAGTTGGCAGGGGGCGCCAGATACGCAGTATTTT
clone_size: few; d_call: NA; j_call: TRBJ2-1; v_call: TRBV19; cdr3_aa: CASSVRQGKWEQFF; cdr3_nt: TGTGCCAGTAGTGTCCGTCAGGGGAAATGGGAGCAGTTCTTC
clone_size: few; d_call: NA; j_call: TRBJ2-3; v_call: TRBV11-3; cdr3_aa: CASSLDGSGTDTQYF; cdr3_nt: TGTGCCAGCAGCTTAGATGGTAGCGGCACAGATACGCAGTATTTT
clone_size: many; d_call: NA; j_call: TRBJ2-5; v_call: TRBV7-3; cdr3_aa: CASSLFRGGQETQYF; cdr3_nt: TGTGCCAGCAGCTTATTTAGGGGCGGACAAGAGACCCAGTACTTC
clone_size: many; d_call: TRBD2; j_call: TRBJ2-7; v_call: TRBV7-2; cdr3_aa: CASSPRLAGETYEQYF; cdr3_nt: TGTGCCAGCAGTCCTAGACTAGCGGGAGAGACCTACGAGCAGTACTTC
clone_size: many; d_call: TRBD2; j_call: TRBJ2-5; v_call: TRBV20-1; cdr3_aa: CSARPGLATQETQYF; cdr3_nt: TGCAGTGCTAGACCGGGACTAGCGACACAAGAGACCCAGTACTTC
clone_size: NA; d_call: NA; j_call: TRBJ1-5; v_call: TRBV10-1; cdr3_aa: CASTSPGQGWQPQHF; cdr3_nt: TGCGCCAGCACTTCTCCGGGGCAGGGTTGGCAGCCCCAGCATTTT
clone_size: NA; d_call: TRBD2; j_call: TRBJ2-7; v_call: TRBV20-1; cdr3_aa: CSAGEPGTSASYEQYF; cdr3_nt: TGCAGTGCCGGAGAACCCGGGACTAGCGCGTCTTACGAGCAGTACTTC
clone_size: NA; d_call: TRBD1; j_call: TRBJ1-2; v_call: TRBV4-1; cdr3_aa: CASSRPGTGDYGYTF; cdr3_nt: TGCGCCAGCAGCCGCCCTGGGACAGGTGACTATGGCTACACCTTC
clone_size: NA; d_call: NA; j_call: TRBJ1-2; v_call: TRBV21-1; cdr3_aa: CASLHDSLIRRIRDTHLYGYTF; cdr3_nt: TGTGCCAGCCTACATGACAGCTTGATACGCAGGATCCGGGACACACACCTCTATGGCTACACCTTC
clone_size: NA; d_call: NA; j_call: TRBJ1-6; v_call: TRBV6-5; cdr3_aa: CASSYQNAPLHF; cdr3_nt: TGTGCCAGCAGTTACCAGAATGCGCCCCTCCACTTT